The rows below give T cell receptor beta chains drawn from one sample of a study of human T cells and chemical hapten exposure. TCRdb passed the RACE reads through MiXCR, listing each CDR3 protein once. The sample shows about 15,000 distinct CDR3 sequences, about a sixth of them seen only once. This specimen was whole blood, taken in connection with sensitization to the hapten diphenylcyclopropenone (DPC). These receptors were taken from a woman aged 25 to 39 with alopecia areata. Some clones in this sample may be carry-over from other donors' samples. The CDR3 runs from the conserved cysteine through the conserved F or W. D genes are given only for firm matches. Clone size is not always given. Where it is, it says once, few, many or a class for expanded clones.

D,V,J,size,DNA,CDR3
NA,TRBV12-3/TRBV12-4,TRBJ1-3,many,TGTGCCAGCAGTCTCCAGATTAGGGGATCGAAAGGAAACACCATATATTTT,CASSLQIRGSKGNTIYF
TRBD1,TRBV7-9,TRBJ2-1,few,TGTGCCGGAGACAGGGGAGGAAATAATGAGCAGTTCTTC,CAGDRGGNNEQFF
NA,TRBV20-1,TRBJ2-2,many,TGCAGTCCATATGGGGCTGGCACCGGGGAGCTGTTTTTT,CSPYGAGTGELFF
TRBD2,TRBV28,TRBJ2-5,NA,TGTGCCAGCAGTCTCCCCCCACTAGCGGGAGAGCAAGAGACCCAGTACTTC,CASSLPPLAGEQETQYF
NA,TRBV14,TRBJ1-3,medium-sized,TGTGCCAGCAGCCAAGAAGCGATCTCTGGAAACACCATATATTTT,CASSQEAISGNTIYF
TRBD1,TRBV29-1,TRBJ2-1,many,TGCAGCGTTGAAGATCGGGACAGTCCCTACAATGAGCAGTTCTTC,CSVEDRDSPYNEQFF
NA,TRBV29-1,TRBJ2-3,many,TGCAGCACCCGGACAGGGACTACGAATACGCAGTATTTT,CSTRTGTTNTQYF
TRBD1,TRBV3-1,TRBJ1-1,medium-sized,TGTGCCAGCAGCCAAGTATTTCAGGGGGGAGTCACTGAAGCTTTCTTT,CASSQVFQGGVTEAFF
NA,TRBV7-6,TRBJ2-7,few,TGTGCCAGCAGCCAGGGACAAAGCTCCTACGAGCAGTACTTC,CASSQGQSSYEQYF
NA,TRBV20-1,TRBJ2-2,many,TGCAGTGCTAGAGACTACCGCGGGGCGGCAAACACCGGGGAGCTGTTTTTT,CSARDYRGAANTGELFF
TRBD1,TRBV20-1,TRBJ1-5,NA,TGCAGTGCTACTGGGCAGGGGGGCAATCAGCCCCAGCATTTT,CSATGQGGNQPQHF
TRBD1,TRBV25-1,TRBJ1-2,many,TGTGCCAGCAGCCGGACAGGGGGCGGCTACACCTTC,CASSRTGGGYTF
NA,TRBV20-1,TRBJ2-3,many,TGCAGTGCTAGAATCCCCAGACTATATACGCAGTATTTT,CSARIPRLYTQYF
NA,TRBV7-3,TRBJ2-2,few,TGTGCCAGCAGCTTTCGGGATCGAGGGACCGGGGAGCTGTTTTTT,CASSFRDRGTGELFF
NA,TRBV7-2,TRBJ1-5,NA,TGTGCCAGCAGCCAAACAGGGCATCAGCCCCAGCATTTT,CASSQTGHQPQHF
NA,TRBV6-2/TRBV6-3,TRBJ2-1,many,TGTGCCAGCCAGGCAGGCGTCGGAGGTGAGCAGTTCTTC,CASQAGVGGEQFF
NA,TRBV6-2/TRBV6-3,TRBJ2-1,NA,TGTGCCAGCAGATCCGACAGTACTCACAATGAGCAGTTCTTC,CASRSDSTHNEQFF
NA,TRBV10-3,TRBJ2-6,many,TGTGCCACCAACGCTGGAGGGGCCAACGTCCTGACTTTC,CATNAGGANVLTF
TRBD1,TRBV3-1,TRBJ1-1,medium-sized,TGTGCCAGCAGCCGCCGACAGGGTTACACTGAAGCTTTCTTT,CASSRRQGYTEAFF
TRBD2,TRBV27,TRBJ2-1,medium-sized,TGTGCCAGCAGTTTAGGACTAGCCGTACAATCCTACAATGAGCAGTTCTTC,CASSLGLAVQSYNEQFF
NA,TRBV5-1,TRBJ1-2,many,TGCGCCAGCAGCTCAGGTCTTGGCTACACCTTC,CASSSGLGYTF
TRBD1,TRBV27,TRBJ1-1,medium-sized,TGTGCCAGCAGCACGGGACAGGGGGGGGGAATGAACACTGAAGCTTTCTTT,CASSTGQGGGMNTEAFF
NA,TRBV29-1,TRBJ1-5,medium-sized,TGCAGCGTTGGTGGCAATCAGCCCCAGCATTTT,CSVGGNQPQHF
NA,TRBV6-6,TRBJ2-2,many,TGTGCCAGCAGTTACTCGGGGGGGCATAGAAGGACCGGGGAGCTGTTTTTT,CASSYSGGHRRTGELFF
NA,TRBV18,TRBJ2-3,NA,TGTGCCAGCTCACCATCGATGGGGGCTAACCTTGGCACAGATACGCAGTATTTT,CASSPSMGANLGTDTQYF
TRBD1,TRBV6-6,TRBJ1-5,medium-sized,TGTGCCAGCAGTCGGGACAGTCCGAATCAGCCCCAGCATTTT,CASSRDSPNQPQHF
TRBD1,TRBV7-8,TRBJ1-4,medium-sized,TGTGCCAGCAGCCCATCGGTAGGGGGCGGTGATGAAAAACTGTTTTTT,CASSPSVGGGDEKLFF
NA,TRBV6-1,TRBJ1-5,many,TGTGCCAGCAGGTACAGGGAGAATCAGCCCCAGCATTTT,CASRYRENQPQHF
NA,TRBV28,TRBJ1-2,many,TGTGCCAGCAGTTTTCACGGGACGGACTATGGCTACACCTTC,CASSFHGTDYGYTF
TRBD1,TRBV11-2,TRBJ1-2,many,TGTGCCAGCAGCTTAGGAGTTCCCGGGACAGCCTATGGCTACACCTTC,CASSLGVPGTAYGYTF
TRBD1,TRBV9,TRBJ2-1,medium-sized,TGTGCCAGCAGCCCCATGGGACAGTACAATGAGCAGTTCTTC,CASSPMGQYNEQFF
NA,TRBV12-3/TRBV12-4,TRBJ1-6,NA,TGTGCCAGCAGTTTGGGGATCGTCTCACCCCTCCACTTT,CASSLGIVSPLHF
NA,TRBV20-1,TRBJ2-1,many,TGCAGTGCTAGGGGCATGAGGGAGGCTGAGCAGTTCTTC,CSARGMREAEQFF
NA,TRBV5-4,TRBJ2-2,medium-sized,TGTGCCAGCAGCTTGGAGACGACTCTCCCCACCGGGGAGCTGTTTTTT,CASSLETTLPTGELFF
TRBD1,TRBV6-6,TRBJ2-3,many,TGTGCCAGCAGTCGGACAGGGACTTTTGATACGCAGTATTTT,CASSRTGTFDTQYF
NA,TRBV5-1,TRBJ2-1,few,TGCGCCAGCAGCTTGGAGCCGGGTATCAATGAGCAGTTCTTC,CASSLEPGINEQFF
NA,TRBV7-9,TRBJ2-5,NA,TGTGCCAGCAAAGGAGGGTCCGAGACCCAGTACTTC,CASKGGSETQYF
NA,TRBV5-1,TRBJ2-3,NA,TGCGCCAGCAGCTTGAAAGATACGCAGTATTTT,CASSLKDTQYF
TRBD2,TRBV5-1,TRBJ2-2,many,TGCGCCAGCAGCATGTTAGCGGGGGTAAACACCGGGGAGCTGTTTTTT,CASSMLAGVNTGELFF
TRBD2,TRBV18,TRBJ2-1,few,TGTGCCAGCTCACCACAGACGGGAGGGAACAATGAGCAGTTCTTC,CASSPQTGGNNEQFF
TRBD1,TRBV20-1,TRBJ1-2,medium-sized,TGCAGTGCCGATCAGATACGGACAGGGAAGGACTATGGCTACACCTTC,CSADQIRTGKDYGYTF
TRBD1,TRBV12-3/TRBV12-4,TRBJ2-2,few,TGTGCCAGCAGCCCTACCCGGACAGGGGGCATTAGTCCCGGGGAGCTGTTTTTT,CASSPTRTGGISPGELFF
TRBD1,TRBV28,TRBJ1-2,many,TGTGCCAGCAGTTCATTTGGACAGGGCTATGGCTACACCTTC,CASSSFGQGYGYTF
TRBD2,TRBV9,TRBJ2-1,NA,TGTGCCAGCAGCGTAAGGCCGGCCCCTAGCGGGAGCTACAATGAGCAGTTCTTC,CASSVRPAPSGSYNEQFF
NA,TRBV12-3/TRBV12-4,TRBJ2-5,many,TGTGCCAGCTCATGGGGTGGTGGGGAGACCCAGTACTTC,CASSWGGGETQYF
TRBD2,TRBV29-1,TRBJ2-1,many,TGCAGCGCTACGGGACTAGCGGGGGTTGGTGAGCAGTTCTTC,CSATGLAGVGEQFF
NA,TRBV9,TRBJ2-1,few,TGTGCCAGCAGCGAGACGAAAGGCGTCTCCAACTACAATGAGCAGTTCTTC,CASSETKGVSNYNEQFF
NA,TRBV10-3,TRBJ1-4,NA,TGTGCCACCTCTTTCGGGGTTAGAGGTGAAAAACTGTTTTTT,CATSFGVRGEKLFF
NA,TRBV6-6,TRBJ1-2,NA,TGTGCCAGCCAGCCCGGGGGAAACTATGGCTACACCTTC,CASQPGGNYGYTF
NA,TRBV18,TRBJ2-5,many,TGTGCCAGCAGCTACGAGGAGACCCAGTACTTC,CASSYEETQYF
TRBD1,TRBV14,TRBJ2-5,NA,TGTGCCAGCAGGCAGGGGGTCGGAGAGACCCAGTACTTC,CASRQGVGETQYF
TRBD2,TRBV7-8,TRBJ2-1,many,TGTGCCAGCAGCTCACAGACTAGCGGGTTGTACAATGAGCAGTTCTTC,CASSSQTSGLYNEQFF
NA,TRBV6-1,TRBJ2-1,NA,TGTGCCAGCAGTGAACCCAGGGGGGTATCTTACAATGAGCAGTTCTTC,CASSEPRGVSYNEQFF
NA,TRBV12-3/TRBV12-4,TRBJ2-2,medium-sized,TGTGCCAGCAGTCCAAACAGATACACCGGGGAGCTGTTTTTT,CASSPNRYTGELFF
TRBD1,TRBV4-1,TRBJ1-6,medium-sized,TGCGCCAGCAAGCAGGGGGACAGCTCCTATAATTCACCCCTCCACTTT,CASKQGDSSYNSPLHF